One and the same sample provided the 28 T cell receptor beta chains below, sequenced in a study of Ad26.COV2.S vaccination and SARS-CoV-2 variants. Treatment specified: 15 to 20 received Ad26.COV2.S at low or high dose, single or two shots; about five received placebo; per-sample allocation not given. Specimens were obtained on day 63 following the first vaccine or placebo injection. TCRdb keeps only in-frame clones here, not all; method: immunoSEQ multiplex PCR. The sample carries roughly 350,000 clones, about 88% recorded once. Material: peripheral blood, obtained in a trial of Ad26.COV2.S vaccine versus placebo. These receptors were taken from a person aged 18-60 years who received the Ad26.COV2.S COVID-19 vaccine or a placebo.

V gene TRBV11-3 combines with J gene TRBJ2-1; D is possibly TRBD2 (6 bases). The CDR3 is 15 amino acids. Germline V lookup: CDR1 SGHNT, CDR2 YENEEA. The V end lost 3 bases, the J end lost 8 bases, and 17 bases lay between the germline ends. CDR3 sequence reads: CASSLNAGLSHEQFF. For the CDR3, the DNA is TGTGCCAGCAGCTTGAACGCGGGACTTTCCCATGAGCAGTTCTTC.

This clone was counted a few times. CDR3: CASSPWSGHGYTF. The CDR3, as DNA: TGTGCCAGCAGCCCCTGGTCGGGGCATGGCTACACCTTC. This chain links TRBV28 with TRBJ1-2; maybe TRBD1 (5 bases). CDR3 size: 13 residues. Germline CDR1 reads MDHEN; CDR2 reads SYDVKM. V shed 6 bases and J shed 6 bases, with 14 bases lying between them.

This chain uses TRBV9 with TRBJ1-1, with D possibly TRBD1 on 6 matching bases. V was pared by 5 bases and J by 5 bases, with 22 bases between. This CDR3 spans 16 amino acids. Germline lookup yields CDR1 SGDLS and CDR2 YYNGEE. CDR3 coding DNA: TGTGCCAGCAGGGACTTAAACACAGGGAAGGTGACTGAAGCTTTCTTT. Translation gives CASRDLNTGKVTEAFF.

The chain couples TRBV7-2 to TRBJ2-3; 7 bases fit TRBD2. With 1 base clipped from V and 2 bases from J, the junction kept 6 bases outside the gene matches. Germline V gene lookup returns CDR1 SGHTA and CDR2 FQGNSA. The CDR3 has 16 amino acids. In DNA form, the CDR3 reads TGTGCCAGCAGCTTAGTAGGTAGCGGGTACACAGATACGCAGTATTTT. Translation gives CASSLVGSGYTDTQYF.

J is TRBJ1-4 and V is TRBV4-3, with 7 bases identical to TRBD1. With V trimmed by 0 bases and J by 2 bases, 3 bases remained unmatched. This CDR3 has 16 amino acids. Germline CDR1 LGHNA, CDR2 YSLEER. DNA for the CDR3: TGCGCCAGCAGCCAAGACGGAGGGGGCACTAATGAAAAACTGTTTTTT. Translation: CASSQDGGGTNEKLFF.

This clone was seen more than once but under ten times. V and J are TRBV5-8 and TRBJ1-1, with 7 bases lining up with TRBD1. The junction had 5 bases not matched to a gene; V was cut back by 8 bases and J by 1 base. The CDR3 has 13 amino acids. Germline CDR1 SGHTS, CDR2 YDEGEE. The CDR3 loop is CARARGPNTEAFF. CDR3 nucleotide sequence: TGTGCCAGGGCTAGGGGGCCGAACACTGAAGCTTTCTTT. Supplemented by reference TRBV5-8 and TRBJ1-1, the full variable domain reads EAGVTQSPTHLIKTRGQQATLRCSPISGHTSVYWYQQALGLGLQFLLWYDEGEERNRGNFPPRFSGRQFPNYSSELNVNALELEDSALYLCARARGPNTEAFFGQGTRLTVV.

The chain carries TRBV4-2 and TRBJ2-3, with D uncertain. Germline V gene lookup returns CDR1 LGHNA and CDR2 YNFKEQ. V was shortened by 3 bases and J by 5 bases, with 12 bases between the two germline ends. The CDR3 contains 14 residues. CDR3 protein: CASSQVPEGDTQYF. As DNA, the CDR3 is TGTGCCAGCAGCCAGGTCCCCGAAGGAGATACGCAGTATTTT.

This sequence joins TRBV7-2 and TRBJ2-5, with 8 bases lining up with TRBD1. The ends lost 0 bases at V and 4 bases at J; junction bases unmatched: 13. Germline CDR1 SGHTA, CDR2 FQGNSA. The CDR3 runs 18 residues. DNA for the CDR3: TGTGCCAGCAGCTTAGCGGGTTCCCAGGGGGCTGGAGGAGAGACCCAGTACTTC. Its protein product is CASSLAGSQGAGGETQYF.

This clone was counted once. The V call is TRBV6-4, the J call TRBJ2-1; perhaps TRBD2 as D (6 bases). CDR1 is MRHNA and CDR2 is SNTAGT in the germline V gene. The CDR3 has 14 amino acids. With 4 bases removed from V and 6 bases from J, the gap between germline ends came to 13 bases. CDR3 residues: CASSVAVWGNEQFF. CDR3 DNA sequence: TGTGCCAGCAGTGTAGCGGTCTGGGGCAATGAGCAGTTCTTC.

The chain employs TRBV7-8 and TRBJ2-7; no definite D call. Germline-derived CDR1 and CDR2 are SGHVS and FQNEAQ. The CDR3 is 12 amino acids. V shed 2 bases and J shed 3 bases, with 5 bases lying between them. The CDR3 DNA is TGTGCCAGCAGCTTACCGGGCTACGAGCAGTACTTC. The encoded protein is CASSLPGYEQYF.

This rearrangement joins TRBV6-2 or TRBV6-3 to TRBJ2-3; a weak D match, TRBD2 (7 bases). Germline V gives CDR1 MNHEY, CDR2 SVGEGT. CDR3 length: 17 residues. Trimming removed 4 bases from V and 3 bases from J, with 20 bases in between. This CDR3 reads CASSSPWTAGPTDTQYF. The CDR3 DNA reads TGTGCCAGCAGTTCCCCTTGGACAGCGGGGCCGACAGATACGCAGTATTTT.

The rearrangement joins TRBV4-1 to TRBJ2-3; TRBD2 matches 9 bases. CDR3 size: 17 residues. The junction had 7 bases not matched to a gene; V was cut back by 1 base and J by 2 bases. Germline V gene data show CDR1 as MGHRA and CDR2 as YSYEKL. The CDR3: CASSQVERGALTDTQYF. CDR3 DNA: TGCGCCAGCAGCCAAGTGGAGCGGGGGGCCCTCACAGATACGCAGTATTTT.

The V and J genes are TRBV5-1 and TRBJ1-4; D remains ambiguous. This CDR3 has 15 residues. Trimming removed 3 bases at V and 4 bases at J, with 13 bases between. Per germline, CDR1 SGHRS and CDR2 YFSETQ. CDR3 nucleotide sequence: TGCGCCAGCAGCTCGGATAGAATTATTAATGAAAAACTGTTTTTT. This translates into CASSSDRIINEKLFF.

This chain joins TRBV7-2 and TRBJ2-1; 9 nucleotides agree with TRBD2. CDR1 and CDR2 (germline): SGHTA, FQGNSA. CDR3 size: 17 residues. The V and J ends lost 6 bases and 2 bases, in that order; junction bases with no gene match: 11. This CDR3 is CASRMAGGRPTYNEQFF. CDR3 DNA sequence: TGTGCCAGCAGGATGGCGGGGGGGAGGCCGACCTACAATGAGCAGTTCTTC.

The CDR3 is CASSPPWGELFF. CDR3 coding DNA: TGTGCCAGCAGCCCACCGTGGGGGGAGCTGTTTTTT. V usage is TRBV7-3 and J usage is TRBJ2-2; D call uncertain. Trimming shortened V by 5 bases and J by 8 bases, and 9 bases separated the two germline ends. The germline V gene has CDR1 SGHTA and CDR2 FQGTGA. The CDR3 has 12 amino acids.

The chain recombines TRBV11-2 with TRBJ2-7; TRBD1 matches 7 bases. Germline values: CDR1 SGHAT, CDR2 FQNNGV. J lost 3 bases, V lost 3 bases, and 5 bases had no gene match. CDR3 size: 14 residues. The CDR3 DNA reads TGTGCCAGCAGCTTTGGGACAGAAGTCTACGAGCAGTACTTC. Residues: CASSFGTEVYEQYF. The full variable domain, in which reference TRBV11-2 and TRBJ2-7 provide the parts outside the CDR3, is EAGVAQSPRYKIIEKRQSVAFWCNPISGHATLYWYQQILGQGPKLLIQFQNNGVVDDSQLPKDRFSAERLKGVDSTLKIQPAKLEDSAVYLCASSFGTEVYEQYFGPGTRLTVT.

This CDR3 is CASSFQRETQYF. CDR3 bases: TGTGCCAGCAGTTTCCAGAGGGAGACCCAGTACTTC. The chain couples TRBV6-5 to TRBJ2-5; D gene unclear. The V gene's germline CDR1 is MNHEY and CDR2 SVGAGI. CDR3 size: 12 residues. V was trimmed by 4 bases and J by 5 bases, leaving 8 bases between them.

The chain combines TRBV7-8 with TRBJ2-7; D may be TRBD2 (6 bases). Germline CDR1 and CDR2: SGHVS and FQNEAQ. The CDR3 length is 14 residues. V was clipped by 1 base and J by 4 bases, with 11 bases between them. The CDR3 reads CASSLEQLAYEQYF. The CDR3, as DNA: TGTGCCAGCAGCTTAGAGCAACTAGCTTACGAGCAGTACTTC.

The CDR3 DNA is TGTGCCAGCAGCTCCGCCGGGGGTAAGGGGAATCAGCCCCAGCATTTT. It encodes CASSSAGGKGNQPQHF. J is TRBJ1-5 and V is TRBV7-2; the D gene is possibly TRBD1 (5 bases). V lost 4 bases and J lost 4, with 17 bases in between. The CDR3 contains 16 residues. Germline loops: CDR1 SGHTA, CDR2 FQGNSA.

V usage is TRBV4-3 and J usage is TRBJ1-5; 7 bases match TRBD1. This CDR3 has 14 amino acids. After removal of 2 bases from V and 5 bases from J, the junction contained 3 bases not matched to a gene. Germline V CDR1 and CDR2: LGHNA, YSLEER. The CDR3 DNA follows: TGCGCCAGCAGCCAAACAGGGGAGGATCAGCCCCAGCATTTT. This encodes CASSQTGEDQPQHF.

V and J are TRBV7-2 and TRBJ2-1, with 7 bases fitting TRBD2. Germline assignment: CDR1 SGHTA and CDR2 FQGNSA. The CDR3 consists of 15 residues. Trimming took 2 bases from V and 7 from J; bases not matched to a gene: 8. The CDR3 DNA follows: TGTGCCAGCAGCTTACTGGGGAGGGCTGGGAATGAGCAGTTCTTC. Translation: CASSLLGRAGNEQFF.

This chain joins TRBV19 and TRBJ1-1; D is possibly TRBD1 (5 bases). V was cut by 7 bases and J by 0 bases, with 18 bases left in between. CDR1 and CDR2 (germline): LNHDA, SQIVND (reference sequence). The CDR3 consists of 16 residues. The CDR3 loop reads CASNPPGNRLNTEAFF. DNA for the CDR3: TGTGCCAGTAACCCCCCGGGGAACAGGCTGAACACTGAAGCTTTCTTT.

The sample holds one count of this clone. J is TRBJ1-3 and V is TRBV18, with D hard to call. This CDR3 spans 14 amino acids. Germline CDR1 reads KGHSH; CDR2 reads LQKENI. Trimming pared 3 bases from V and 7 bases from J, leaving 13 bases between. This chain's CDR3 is CASSPPGGRNTIYF. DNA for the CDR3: TGTGCCAGCTCACCTCCCGGAGGGAGGAACACCATATATTTT. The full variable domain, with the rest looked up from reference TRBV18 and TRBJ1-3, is NAGVMQNPRHLVRRRGQEARLRCSPMKGHSHVYWYRQLPEEGLKFMVYLQKENIIDESGMPKERFSAEFPKEGPSILRIQQVVRGDSAAYFCASSPPGGRNTIYFGEGSWLTVV.

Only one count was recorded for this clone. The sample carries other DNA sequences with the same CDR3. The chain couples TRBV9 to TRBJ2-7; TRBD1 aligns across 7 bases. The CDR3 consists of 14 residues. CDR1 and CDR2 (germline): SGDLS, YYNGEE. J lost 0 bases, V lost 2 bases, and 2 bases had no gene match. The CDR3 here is CASSVEGASYEQYF. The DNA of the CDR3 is TGTGCCAGCAGCGTTGAGGGGGCCTCCTACGAGCAGTACTTC.

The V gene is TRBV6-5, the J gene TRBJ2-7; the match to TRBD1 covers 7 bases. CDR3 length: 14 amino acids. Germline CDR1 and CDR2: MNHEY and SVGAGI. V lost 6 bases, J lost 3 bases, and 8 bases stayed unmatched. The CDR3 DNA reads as TGTGCCAGCAGCCCCAGGGGGAACGGCTACGAGCAGTACTTC. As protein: CASSPRGNGYEQYF.

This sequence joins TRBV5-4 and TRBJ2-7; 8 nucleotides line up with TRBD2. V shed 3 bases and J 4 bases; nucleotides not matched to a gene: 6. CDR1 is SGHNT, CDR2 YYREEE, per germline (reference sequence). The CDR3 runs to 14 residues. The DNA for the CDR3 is TGTGCCAGCAGCTCCGGGGGGGTAAGTTACGAGCAGTACTTC. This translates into CASSSGGVSYEQYF.

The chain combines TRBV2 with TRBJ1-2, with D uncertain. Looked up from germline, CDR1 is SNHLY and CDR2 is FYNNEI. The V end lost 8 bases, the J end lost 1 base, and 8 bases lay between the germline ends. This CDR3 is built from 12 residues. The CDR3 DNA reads TGTGCCAGCTTCCGGGGTAACTATGGCTACACCTTC. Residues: CASFRGNYGYTF.

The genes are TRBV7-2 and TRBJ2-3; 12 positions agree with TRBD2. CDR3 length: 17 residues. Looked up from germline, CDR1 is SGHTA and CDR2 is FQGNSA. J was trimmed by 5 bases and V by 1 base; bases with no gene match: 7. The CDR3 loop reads CASSLGASGGGQDTQYF. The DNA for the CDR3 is TGTGCCAGCAGCTTAGGTGCTAGCGGGGGGGGCCAAGATACGCAGTATTTT. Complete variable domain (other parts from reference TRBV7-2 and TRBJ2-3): GAGVSQSPSNKVTEKGKDVELRCDPISGHTALYWYRQSLGQGLEFLIYFQGNSAPDKSGLPSDRFSAERTGGSVSTLTIQRTQQEDSAVYLCASSLGASGGGQDTQYFGPGTRLTVL.